Reported below is one T cell receptor beta chain. Assay used: immunoSEQ multiplex PCR; TCRdb lists only in-frame clones, some missing. Among some 67,000 clones, under 95% were seen once, and the ten largest hold about 1.5%. The data derive from a study of T cell changes during pregnancy in multiple sclerosis. CDR3 length: 12 amino acids. The V gene is TRBV21-1, the J gene TRBJ2-1; TRBD2 is the table's D call, not checked against the DNA. TRBV21-1 is a pseudogene locus. This TCR came from a female donor with multiple sclerosis, enrolled in a pregnancy study. The sequencing here drew on peripheral blood, taken after pregnancy. The CDR3 sequence: CASSKATSGGFF. CDR3 DNA sequence: TGTGCCAGCAGCAAAGCGACTAGTGGGGGGTTCTTC.